Here is one T cell receptor beta chain with its context. Its specificity is not known. This record belongs to a study of regulatory T cells. All CD3G-deficient patients showed autoimmunity, more severe in two. The primer mix had 52 TRBV and 13 TRBJ primers. Some clones are missing from TCRdb's copy, which holds only in-frame ones; the method was immunoSEQ multiplex PCR. The sample records tens of thousands of clones, 93% being singletons. The CDR3 consists of 15 residues. The germline V gene encodes CDR1 MDHEN and CDR2 SYDVKM. The V end lost 6 bases, the J end lost 8 bases, and 22 bases lay between the germline ends. Overall study findings and caveats: Skewed V and J usage and few unique V-J pairs marked patient repertoires, most in Tregs. In CD3G-deficient patients, conventional CD4+ T cells were enriched for hydrophobic CDR3 residues at positions 6 and 7.

The chain combines TRBV28 with TRBJ1-2, with unresolved D. The source of this sequence is a child aged 2 to 15 with CD3G deficiency. Sequencing was done on a sample of conventional CD4+ T cells sorted from blood. The CDR3 region has the DNA TGTGCCAGCAGCCGAGACAAAGCAAGAGGGCAGGGCTACACCTTC. This encodes CASSRDKARGQGYTF.